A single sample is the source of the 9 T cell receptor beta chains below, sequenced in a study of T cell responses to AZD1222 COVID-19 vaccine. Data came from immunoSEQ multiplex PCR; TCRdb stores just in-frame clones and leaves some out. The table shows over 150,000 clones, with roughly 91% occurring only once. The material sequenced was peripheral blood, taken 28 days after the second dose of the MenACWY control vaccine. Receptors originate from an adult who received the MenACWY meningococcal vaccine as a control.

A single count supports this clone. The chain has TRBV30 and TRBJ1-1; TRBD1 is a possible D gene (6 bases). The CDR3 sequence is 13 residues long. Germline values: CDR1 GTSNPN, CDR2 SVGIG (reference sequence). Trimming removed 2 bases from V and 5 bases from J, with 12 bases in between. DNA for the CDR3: TGTGCCTGGAGTAGGGGGGCGCAGACTGAAGCTTTCTTT. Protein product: CAWSRGAQTEAFF.

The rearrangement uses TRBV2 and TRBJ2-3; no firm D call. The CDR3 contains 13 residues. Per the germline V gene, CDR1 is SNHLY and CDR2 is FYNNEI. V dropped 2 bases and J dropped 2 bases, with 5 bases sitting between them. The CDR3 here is CASSELDTDTQYF. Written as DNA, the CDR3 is TGTGCCAGCAGTGAACTGGACACAGATACGCAGTATTTT.

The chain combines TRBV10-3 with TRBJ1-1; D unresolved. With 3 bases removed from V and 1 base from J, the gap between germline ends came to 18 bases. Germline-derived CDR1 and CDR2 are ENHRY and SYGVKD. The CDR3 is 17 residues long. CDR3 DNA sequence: TGTGCCATCAGTGACAGGCTAGGGTCGCGGAGGAACACTGAAGCTTTCTTT. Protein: CAISDRLGSRRNTEAFF.

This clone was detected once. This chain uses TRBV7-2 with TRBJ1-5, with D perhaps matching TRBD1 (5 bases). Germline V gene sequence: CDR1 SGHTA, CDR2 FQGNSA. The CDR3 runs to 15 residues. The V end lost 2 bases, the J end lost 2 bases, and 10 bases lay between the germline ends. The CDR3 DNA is TGTGCCAGCAGCTTACAGGGTCGGGGCAATCAGCCCCAGCATTTT. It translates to CASSLQGRGNQPQHF.

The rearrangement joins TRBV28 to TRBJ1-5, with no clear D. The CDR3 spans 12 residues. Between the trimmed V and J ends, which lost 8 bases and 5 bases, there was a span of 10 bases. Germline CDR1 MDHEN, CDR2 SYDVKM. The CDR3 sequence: CASRVSDQPQHF. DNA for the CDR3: TGTGCCAGCCGAGTAAGTGATCAGCCCCAGCATTTT.

This CDR3 reads CASSLGAMNIQYF. As DNA, the CDR3 is TGTGCCAGCAGTTTAGGAGCTATGAACATTCAGTACTTC. This chain uses TRBV12-3 or TRBV12-4 with TRBJ2-4; the D is unclear. The CDR3 totals 13 residues. V was clipped by 1 base and J by 7 bases, with 8 bases between them.

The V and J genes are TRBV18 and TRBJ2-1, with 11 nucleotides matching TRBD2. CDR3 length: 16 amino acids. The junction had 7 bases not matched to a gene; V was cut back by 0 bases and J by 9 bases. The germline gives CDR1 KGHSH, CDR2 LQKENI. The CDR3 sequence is CASSPPVAGGQFEQFF. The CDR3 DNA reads TGTGCCAGCTCACCACCGGTAGCGGGGGGGCAGTTTGAGCAGTTCTTC. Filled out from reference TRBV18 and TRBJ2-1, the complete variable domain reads NAGVMQNPRHLVRRRGQEARLRCSPMKGHSHVYWYRQLPEEGLKFMVYLQKENIIDESGMPKERFSAEFPKEGPSILRIQQVVRGDSAAYFCASSPPVAGGQFEQFFGPGTRLTVL.

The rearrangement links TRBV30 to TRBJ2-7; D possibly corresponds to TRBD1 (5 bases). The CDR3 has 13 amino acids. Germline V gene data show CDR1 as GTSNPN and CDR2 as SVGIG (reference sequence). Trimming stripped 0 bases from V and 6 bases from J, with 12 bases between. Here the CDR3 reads CAWSVRWGGEQYF. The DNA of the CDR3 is TGTGCCTGGAGTGTACGGTGGGGCGGCGAGCAGTACTTC.

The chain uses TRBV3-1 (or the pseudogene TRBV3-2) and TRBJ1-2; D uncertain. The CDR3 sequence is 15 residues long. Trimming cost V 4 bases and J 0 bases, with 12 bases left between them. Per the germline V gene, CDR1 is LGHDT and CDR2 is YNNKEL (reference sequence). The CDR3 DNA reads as TGTGCCAGCAGCCTTCGGACGGCGGCTAACTATGGCTACACCTTC. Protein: CASSLRTAANYGYTF.